This TCR beta chain was found in a study of cytomegalovirus exposure and HLA in healthy donors (dated by TCRdb to 2016 to 2017). Study-wide context: In an earlier analysis of several hundred of the donors, 250 to 300 Gb of sequence data and just under 120 million unique TCR beta sequences from about 179 million T cells were reported. About 310 gigabases of sequencing data and 80 million or so unique TCR sequences were included in an early release covering about 700 HLA-typed donors. Among the roughly 400 genotyped donors, around 81% belonged to the genetic ancestry cluster associated with self-reported Caucasian donors. The aim of the study was to test whether cataloging public T cell receptors could identify signatures of past pathogen exposure. The study profiled the T cell repertoires of 666 subjects by immunosequencing and related them to cytomegalovirus serostatus. Besides the first cohort of roughly 660 subjects, a separate validation cohort made up of 120 different subjects was used. The study combined high-throughput TCR immunosequencing, statistical association of individual TCRs with disease status, and machine learning to predict cytomegalovirus infection status. A later analysis re-examined previously published TCR beta repertoires from 600 to 700 donors and added high-resolution HLA genotyping to investigate patterns of TCR occurrence. Rather than using new phenotypic data, the later analysis identified candidate immune exposures from TCR beta sequences and from how often those sequences occurred across donors. An earlier analysis of some 600 of the donors applied high-throughput TCR beta sequencing to assess whether each TCR beta V gene segment acted as functional or pseudogenic. Donor age, sex, ethnicity and CMV serostatus were compiled alongside the repertoire data. A later genetic analysis took genome-wide SNP genotypes for 398 of the 666 donors and used that subset as a discovery cohort. Every discovery cohort repertoire had been produced on one sequencing platform. HLA typing covered class I and class II loci at four-digit resolution. The number of typed donors differed by locus: about 620-640 for A, B, C, DRB1 and DQB1; some 500 for DQA1; approximately 610 for DPA1; and some 450 for DPB1. Four to six DR-DQ haplotypes were handled as single units for association and clustering, since linkage in the cohort was strong. On average, around 240,000 unique TCR beta nucleotide sequences were sequenced per donor among more than 350 genotyped donors of the cohort, with roughly 18% of those sequences being non-productive. Summary of the overall study and its limitations: In vitro tests confirmed that a few of the cytomegalovirus-associated TCR beta chains recognize cytomegalovirus antigens. In a later analysis, most CMV-associated TCR beta chains were found to appear HLA-restricted, with HLA associations seemingly driven largely by CMV exposure. The only immune exposure information available for the cohort was CMV serostatus. In a later analysis, HLA-associated TCR beta chains showed more clonal expansion and lower generation probabilities than non-associated chains that were equally common. In both the original and validation cohorts, the classifier was reported to diagnose cytomegalovirus status with high specificity and sensitivity. In a later analysis, 16,951 TCR beta sequences were associated with specific HLA alleles at a false discovery rate of 0.05. In an earlier analysis of some 540 of the donors, most TCR beta V segments appeared in productive rearrangements about 87% or about 30% of the time, broadly matching IMGT annotations. According to a later genetic analysis, donors in an Asian-associated ancestry cluster had fewer N-insertions in productive TCRs than the approximately 610-donor mean. The study listed 150 to 200 TCR beta chains as associated with cytomegalovirus. A later analysis found that TCR association rates varied across HLA loci, with DRB1 alleles showing the most associated TCRs and HLA-C alleles the fewest. While some public TCRs were present in many individuals, most TCR sequences turned up only very rarely across donors. Roughly uniform sequencing depth across donors was assumed in presence/absence analyses, although this assumption may not hold. Assigning TCR associations to individual alleles was difficult when HLA alleles, especially DR and DQ, strongly co-occurred. A group of highly shared sequence variants was considered likely to be a technical artifact of the sequencing pipeline. V-gene and J-gene trimming of TCR beta chains was associated with a missense DCLRE1C variant in a later genetic analysis, and the association was replicated in an independent cohort. Because some donors lacked HLA typing at each locus, the association tests relied only on the typed subset. Linkage disequilibrium might explain the correlated functional status among segregating V segments, but an unknown experimental factor could not be ruled out. Over 15 rarely observed V segments, including chromosome 9 orphons, were excluded from the earlier analysis of a few hundred of the donors because counts were too low. According to a later analysis, parvovirus B19, influenza, CMV and Epstein-Barr virus appeared linked to several top co-occurrence clusters. A further reported finding was that TCR beta sequences accurately predicted the HLA-A and HLA-B alleles for most subjects in the first cohort. This cohort had only TCR beta chains sequenced, and the lack of alpha or paired-chain data limited which features could be detected. It was suggested by the authors that the approach could potentially be generalized to other disease states and immunological phenotypes.

In total, 630 or so healthy bone marrow donors made up the cohort. At the time of sampling, all cohort members were nominally healthy, though unrecorded immune exposures were likely present. The donor was CMV seronegative and belonged to the group of roughly 330 seronegative cohort members. A peripheral blood sample was provided by each donor, and peripheral blood mononuclear cells were used for TCR beta sequencing. The Qiagen DNeasy Blood Extraction Kit was used to extract genomic DNA from the blood cell samples. Library preparation employed the immunoSEQ multiplex PCR assay. For the multiplex PCR, a mixture combining 60 forward primers for TCR Vbeta segments and 13 reverse primers for TCR Jbeta segments was used. A multiplex PCR assay on genomic DNA amplified the CDR3 region of rearranged TCR beta genes. On the Illumina HiSeq System, the amplified TCR beta libraries were sequenced as 87-base-pair reads. For the original study's pipeline: A later analysis tallied 75 million to 85 million unique TCR beta chains across the 700 or so repertoires, and approximately 12 million of those chains were shared by two or more donors. A nearest-neighbor algorithm error-corrected the raw reads and collapsed the reads into unique sequences, merging closely related sequences to remove PCR and sequencing errors. CDR3 sequences were aligned to IMGT reference sequences to assign V, D and J gene segments. For a sequence to be retained, at least a six-nucleotide match to both a V gene segment and a J gene segment was required. Rearrangements were called productive when the CDR3 lacked stop codons and stayed in frame with V and J; all others were non-productive. Following IMGT convention, CDR3 was defined as the stretch from the second conserved V-encoded cysteine to the conserved J-encoded phenylalanine. In an earlier analysis of around 570 of the donors, sequences lacking an unambiguous match to a single V gene segment were excluded. In an earlier analysis of approximately 550 of the donors, V segments were called functional above 56.7% productive rearrangements and were called segregating when the between-donor standard deviation exceeded 5%. A statistical classification framework was built for diagnosing cytomegalovirus status from the catalog of TCR beta chain sequences. V and J gene assignment, in a later analysis, came from comparing TCR nucleotide sequences with IMGT/GENE-DB human TR gene sequences. Using the TCRdist pipeline, a later analysis assigned CDR3 sequences along with most-parsimonious VDJ recombination scenarios. In a later analysis, every TCR beta chain was defined by the combination of its CDR3 amino acid sequence and its V-gene family, and reads without a unique V-gene family were dropped. To address suspected cross-contamination and a sequencing artifact, a later analysis removed 450 to 700 highly shared, low-generation-probability nucleotide sequences. A later analysis calculated a clonal expansion index for each public chain from normalized within-repertoire ranks of inferred template counts. Generation probabilities in a later analysis came from a VDJ recombination model fitted to out-of-frame rearrangements, and those results were checked against IGoR. In a later analysis, TCR-TCR, TCR-HLA and TCR-CMV co-occurrence was scored with hypergeometric tests, and a repertoire-size bias correction was applied to TCR pairs. A later analysis estimated false discovery rates by permuting HLA or CMV assignments 20 times. In a later analysis, co-occurring TCRs were grouped using DBSCAN, with TCRdist sequence similarity added in when clustering inside HLA-allele-positive subsets. For co-occurrence clustering, repertoires with fewer than 30,000 or more than 120,000 public chains were excluded, along with several repertoires with anomalous nucleotide sharing. TCRdb obtained this table from immuneACCESS and retained in-frame rearrangements with V and J assigned. These tables miss some clones; where compared with another copy, unresolved V genes account for less than half of the shortfall, and the remainder is unexplained. Clone size and V and J calls were adopted from that table, with D and trimming inferred from the DNA. The sample has about 94,000 clones on record, about three fifths of them singletons. Clones ranked in the top ten supply about 3.9% of the sample.

Points on this clone: The clone's antigen remains unknown. No much larger clone exists at a distance of one base, and base qualities are not known.

Sequencing was performed on PBMCs. The sequence derives from a man aged 25-40 years in good health and CMV-seronegative.

The bases read TGTGCCAGCAGTCAAGGAGCCCACGCGGGGGCTGAGCAGTTCTTC. Translated, this gives CASSQGAHAGAEQFF. The chain employs TRBV6-4 and TRBJ2-1; perhaps TRBD2 is the D gene, with 7 bases matching. CDR1 and CDR2, looked up from the germline V gene, are MRHNA and SNTAGT. V is shortened by 5 bases, J by 9 bases, and the region joining them spans 20 bases. CDR3 length: 15 amino acids, cysteine to phenylalanine. Only the CDR3 part of the read is kept: 45 bases, read in frame from the first base.